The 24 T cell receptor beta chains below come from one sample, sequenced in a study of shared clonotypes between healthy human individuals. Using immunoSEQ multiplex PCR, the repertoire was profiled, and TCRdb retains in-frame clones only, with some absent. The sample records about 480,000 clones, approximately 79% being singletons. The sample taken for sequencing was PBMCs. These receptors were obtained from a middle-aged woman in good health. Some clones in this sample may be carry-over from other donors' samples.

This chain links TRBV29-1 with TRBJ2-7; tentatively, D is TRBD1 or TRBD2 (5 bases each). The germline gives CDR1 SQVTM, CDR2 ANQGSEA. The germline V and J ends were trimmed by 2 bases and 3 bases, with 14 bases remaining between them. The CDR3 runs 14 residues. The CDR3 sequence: CSVENTGTDYEQYF. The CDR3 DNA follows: TGCAGCGTTGAAAACACCGGGACGGACTACGAGCAGTACTTC.

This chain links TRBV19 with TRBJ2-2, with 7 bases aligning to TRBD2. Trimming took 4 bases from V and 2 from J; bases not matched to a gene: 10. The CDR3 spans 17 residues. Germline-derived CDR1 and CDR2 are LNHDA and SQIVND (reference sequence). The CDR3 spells CASSSLAGALNTGELFF. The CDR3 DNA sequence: TGTGCCAGTAGTAGCCTGGCGGGAGCGTTAAACACCGGGGAGCTGTTTTTT.

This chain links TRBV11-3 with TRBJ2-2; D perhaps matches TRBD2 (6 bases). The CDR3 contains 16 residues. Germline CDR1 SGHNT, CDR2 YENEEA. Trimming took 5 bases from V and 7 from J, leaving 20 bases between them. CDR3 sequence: CASSRQAGAGVGELFF. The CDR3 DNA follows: TGTGCCAGCAGCAGACAAGCGGGCGCAGGTGTCGGGGAGCTGTTTTTT.

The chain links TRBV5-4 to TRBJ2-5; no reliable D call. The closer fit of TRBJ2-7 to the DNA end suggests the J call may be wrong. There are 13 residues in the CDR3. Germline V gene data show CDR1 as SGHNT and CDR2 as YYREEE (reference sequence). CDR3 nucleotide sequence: TGTGCCAGCAGCTACGCAGGTCCCTACGAGCAGTACTTC. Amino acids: CASSYAGPYEQYF.

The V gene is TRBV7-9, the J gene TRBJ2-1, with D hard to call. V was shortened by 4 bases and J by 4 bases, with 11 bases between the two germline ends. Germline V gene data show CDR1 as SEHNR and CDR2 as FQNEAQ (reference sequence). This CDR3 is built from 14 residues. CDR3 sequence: CASSSMTAYNEQFF. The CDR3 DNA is TGTGCCAGCAGCTCTATGACGGCATACAATGAGCAGTTCTTC. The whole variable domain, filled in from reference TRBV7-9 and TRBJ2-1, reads DTGVSQNPRHKITKRGQNVTFRCDPISEHNRLYWYRQTLGQGPEFLTYFQNEAQLEKSRLLSDRFSAERPKGSFSTLEIQRTEQGDSAMYLCASSSMTAYNEQFFGPGTRLTVL.

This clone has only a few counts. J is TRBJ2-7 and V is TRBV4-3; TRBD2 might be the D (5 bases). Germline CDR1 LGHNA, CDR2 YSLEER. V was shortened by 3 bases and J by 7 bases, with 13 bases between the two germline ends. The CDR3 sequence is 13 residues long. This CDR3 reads CASSHAGGGEQYF. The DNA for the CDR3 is TGCGCCAGCAGCCATGCCGGTGGAGGTGAGCAGTACTTC.

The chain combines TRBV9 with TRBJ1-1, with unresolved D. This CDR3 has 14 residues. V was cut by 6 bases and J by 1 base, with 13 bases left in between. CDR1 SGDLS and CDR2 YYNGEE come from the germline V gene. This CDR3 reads CASTAINRNTEAFF. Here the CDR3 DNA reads TGTGCCAGCACTGCAATAAACAGGAACACTGAAGCTTTCTTT.

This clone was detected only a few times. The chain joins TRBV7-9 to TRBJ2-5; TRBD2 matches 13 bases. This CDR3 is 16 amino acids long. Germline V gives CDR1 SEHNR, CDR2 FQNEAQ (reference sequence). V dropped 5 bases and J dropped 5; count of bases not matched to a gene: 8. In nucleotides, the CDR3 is TGTGCCAGCAGCACCCAACTAGCGGGAGGGATGGAGACCCAGTACTTC. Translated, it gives CASSTQLAGGMETQYF.

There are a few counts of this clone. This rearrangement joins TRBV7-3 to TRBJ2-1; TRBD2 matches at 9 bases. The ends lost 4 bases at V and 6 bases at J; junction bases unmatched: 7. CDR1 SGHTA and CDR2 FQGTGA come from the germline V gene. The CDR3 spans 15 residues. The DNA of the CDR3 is TGTGCCAGCAGCTCGACGGGACTAGCTGTCAATGAGCAGTTCTTC. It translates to CASSSTGLAVNEQFF.

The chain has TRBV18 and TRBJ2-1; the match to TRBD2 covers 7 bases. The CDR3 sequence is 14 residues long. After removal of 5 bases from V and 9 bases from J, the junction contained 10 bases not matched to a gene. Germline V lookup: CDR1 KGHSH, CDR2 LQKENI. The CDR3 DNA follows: TGTGCCAGCTCATCCCTGGGCGGGAGTCGTGAGCAGTTCTTC. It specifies CASSSLGGSREQFF.

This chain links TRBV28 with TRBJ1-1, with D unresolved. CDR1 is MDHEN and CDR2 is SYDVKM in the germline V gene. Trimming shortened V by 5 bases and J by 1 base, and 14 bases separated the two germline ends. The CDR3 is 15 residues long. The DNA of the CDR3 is TGTGCCAGCAGTCCCACGACTCAGTCGAACACTGAAGCTTTCTTT. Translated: CASSPTTQSNTEAFF.

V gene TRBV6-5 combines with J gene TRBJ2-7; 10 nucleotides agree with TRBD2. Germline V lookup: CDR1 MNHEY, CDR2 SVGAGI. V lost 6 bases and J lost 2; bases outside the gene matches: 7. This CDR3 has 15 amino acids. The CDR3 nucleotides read TGTGCCAGCAGGGTCGGACTAGCGGCACCCTACGAGCAGTACTTC. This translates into CASRVGLAAPYEQYF.

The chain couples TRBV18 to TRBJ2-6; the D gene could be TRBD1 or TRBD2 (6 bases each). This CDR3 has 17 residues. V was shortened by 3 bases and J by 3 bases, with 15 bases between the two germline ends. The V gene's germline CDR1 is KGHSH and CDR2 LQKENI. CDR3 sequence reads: CASSPPPGAGGANVLTF. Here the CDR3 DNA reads TGTGCCAGCTCACCTCCCCCGGGGGCCGGTGGGGCCAACGTCCTGACTTTC.

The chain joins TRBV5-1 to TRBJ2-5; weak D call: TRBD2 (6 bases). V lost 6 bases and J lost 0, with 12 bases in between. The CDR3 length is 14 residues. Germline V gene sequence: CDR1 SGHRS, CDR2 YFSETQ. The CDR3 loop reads CASNGGGYQETQYF. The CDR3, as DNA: TGCGCCAGCAATGGCGGAGGGTACCAAGAGACCCAGTACTTC.

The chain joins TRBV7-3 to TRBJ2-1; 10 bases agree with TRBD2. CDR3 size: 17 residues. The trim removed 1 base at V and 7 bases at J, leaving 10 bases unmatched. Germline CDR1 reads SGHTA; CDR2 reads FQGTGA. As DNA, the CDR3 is TGTGCCAGCAGCTTAATTCCCTCAGCGGGAGGGAGTAATGAGCAGTTCTTC. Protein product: CASSLIPSAGGSNEQFF. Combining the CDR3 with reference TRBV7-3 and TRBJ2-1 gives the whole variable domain GAGVSQTPSNKVTEKGKYVELRCDPISGHTALYWYRQSLGQGPEFLIYFQGTGAADDSGLPNDRFFAVRPEGSVSTLKIQRTERGDSAVYLCASSLIPSAGGSNEQFFGPGTRLTVL.

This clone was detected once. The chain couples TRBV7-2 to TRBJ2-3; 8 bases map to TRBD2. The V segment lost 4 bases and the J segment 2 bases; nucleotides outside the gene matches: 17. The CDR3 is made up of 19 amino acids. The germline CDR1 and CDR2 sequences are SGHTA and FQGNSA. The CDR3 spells CASSSFPRGRKVDTDTQYF. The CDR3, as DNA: TGTGCCAGCAGCTCATTCCCCCGCGGGAGGAAGGTCGACACAGATACGCAGTATTTT. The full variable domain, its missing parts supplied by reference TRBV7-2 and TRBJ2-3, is GAGVSQSPSNKVTEKGKDVELRCDPISGHTALYWYRQSLGQGLEFLIYFQGNSAPDKSGLPSDRFSAERTGGSVSTLTIQRTQQEDSAVYLCASSSFPRGRKVDTDTQYFGPGTRLTVL.

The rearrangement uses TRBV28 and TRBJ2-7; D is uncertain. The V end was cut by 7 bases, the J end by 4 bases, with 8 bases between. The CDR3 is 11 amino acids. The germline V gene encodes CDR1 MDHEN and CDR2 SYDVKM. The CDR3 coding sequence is TGTGCCAGCACTCGTGATTACGAGCAGTACTTC. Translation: CASTRDYEQYF.

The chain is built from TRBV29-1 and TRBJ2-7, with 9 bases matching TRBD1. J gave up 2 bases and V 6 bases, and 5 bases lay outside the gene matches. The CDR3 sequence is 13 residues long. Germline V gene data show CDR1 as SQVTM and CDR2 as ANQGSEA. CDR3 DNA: TGCAGCGTCTGTTGGACAGGGGCCTACGAGCAGTACTTC. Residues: CSVCWTGAYEQYF.

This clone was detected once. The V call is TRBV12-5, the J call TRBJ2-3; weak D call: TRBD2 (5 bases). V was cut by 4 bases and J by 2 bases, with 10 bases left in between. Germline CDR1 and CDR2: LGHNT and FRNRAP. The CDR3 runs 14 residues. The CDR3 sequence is CASGSGFLTDTQYF. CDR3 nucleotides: TGTGCTAGTGGTTCGGGATTCCTCACAGATACGCAGTATTTT.

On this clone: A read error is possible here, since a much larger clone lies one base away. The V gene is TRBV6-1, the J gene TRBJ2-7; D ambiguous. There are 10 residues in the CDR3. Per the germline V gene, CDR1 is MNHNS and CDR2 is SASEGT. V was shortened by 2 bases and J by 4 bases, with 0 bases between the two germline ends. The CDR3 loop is CASSEYEQYF. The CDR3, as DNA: TGTGCCAGCAGTGAATACGAGCAGTACTTC.

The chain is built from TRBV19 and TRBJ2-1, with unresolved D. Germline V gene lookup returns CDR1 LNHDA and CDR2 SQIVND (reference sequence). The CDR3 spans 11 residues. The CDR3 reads CASSVGIEQFF. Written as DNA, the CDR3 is TGTGCTTCCTCTGTGGGGATTGAGCAGTTCTTC.

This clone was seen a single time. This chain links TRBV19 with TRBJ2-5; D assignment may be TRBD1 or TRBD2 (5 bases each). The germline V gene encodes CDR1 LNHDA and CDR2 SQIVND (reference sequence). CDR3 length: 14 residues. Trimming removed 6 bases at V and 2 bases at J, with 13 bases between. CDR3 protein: CASRHPGPQETQYF. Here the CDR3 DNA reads TGTGCCAGTAGGCACCCGGGACCACAAGAGACCCAGTACTTC.

CDR3: CAWSVGAVGQETQYF. The CDR3 nucleotides read TGTGCCTGGAGTGTAGGGGCCGTGGGACAAGAGACCCAGTACTTC. J is TRBJ2-5 and V is TRBV30; TRBD1 might be the D (5 bases). Germline assignment: CDR1 GTSNPN and CDR2 SVGIG (reference sequence). Trimming removed 0 bases at V and 2 bases at J, with 13 bases between. This CDR3 is 15 amino acids long. Supplemented by reference TRBV30 and TRBJ2-5, the full variable domain reads SQTIHQWPATLVQPVGSPLSLECTVEGTSNPNLYWYRQAAGRGLQLLFYSVGIGQISSEVPQNLSASRPQDRQFILSSKKLLLSDSGFYLCAWSVGAVGQETQYFGPGTRLLVL.

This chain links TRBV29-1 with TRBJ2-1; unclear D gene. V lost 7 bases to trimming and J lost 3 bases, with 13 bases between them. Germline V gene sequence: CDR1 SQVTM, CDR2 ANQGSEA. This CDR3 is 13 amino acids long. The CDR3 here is CSAPLNGYNEQFF. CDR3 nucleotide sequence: TGCAGCGCTCCCCTCAACGGCTACAATGAGCAGTTCTTC.